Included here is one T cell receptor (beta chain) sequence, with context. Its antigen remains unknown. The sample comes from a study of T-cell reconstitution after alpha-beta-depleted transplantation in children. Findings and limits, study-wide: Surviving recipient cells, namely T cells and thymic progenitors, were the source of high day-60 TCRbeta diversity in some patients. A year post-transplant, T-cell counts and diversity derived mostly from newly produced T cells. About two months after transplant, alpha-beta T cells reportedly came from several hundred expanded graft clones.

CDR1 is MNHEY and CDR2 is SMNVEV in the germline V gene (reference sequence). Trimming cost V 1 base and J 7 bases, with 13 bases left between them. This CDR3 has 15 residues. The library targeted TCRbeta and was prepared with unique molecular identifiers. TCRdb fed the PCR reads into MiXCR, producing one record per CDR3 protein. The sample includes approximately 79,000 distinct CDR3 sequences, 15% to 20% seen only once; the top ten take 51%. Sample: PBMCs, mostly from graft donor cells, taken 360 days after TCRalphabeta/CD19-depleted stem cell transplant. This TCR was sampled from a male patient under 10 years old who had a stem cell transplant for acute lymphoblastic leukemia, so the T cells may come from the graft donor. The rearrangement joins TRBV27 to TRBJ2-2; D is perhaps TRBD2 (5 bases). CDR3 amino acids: CASSLYRGYNGELFF. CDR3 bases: TGTGCCAGCAGTTTATATCGAGGGTATAACGGGGAGCTGTTTTTT.